This T cell receptor (beta chain) was sequenced during a study of T and B cells in COVID-19 patients. Study summary: COVID-19 patients gave peripheral blood either during active infection or after recovery. Most recovered patients had mild to moderate COVID-19 treated as outpatients. Overall study results and limits: Highly clonal in active COVID-19, TRB repertoires exceeded healthy-donor diversity and richness at recovery. Patients with COVID-19 reportedly showed strongly skewed T cell receptor beta variable and joining gene usage.

Comment on this clonotype: Its antigen remains unidentified.

BIOMED2 TRB-A/B primer pools were used in multiplex TRB PCR. TCRdb fed the multiplex PCR reads into MiXCR, producing one record per CDR3 protein. Among roughly 15,000 distinct CDR3 sequences listed, roughly 28% were seen once. Germline V gives CDR1 SGHNT, CDR2 YYREEE (reference sequence). The junction had 7 bases not matched to a gene; V was cut back by 5 bases and J by 7 bases. CDR3 size: 14 residues. TRB was amplified from about 250-500 ng of blood genomic DNA. Sequencing used blood. This sequence originates from a human donor who had recovered from COVID-19. The V gene is TRBV5-4, the J gene TRBJ1-2; 11 positions agree with TRBD1. The CDR3 here is CASSLDRGRPGYTF. The CDR3 DNA sequence: TGTGCCAGCAGTCTGGACAGGGGGCGCCCTGGCTACACCTTC.